This T cell receptor (beta chain) is from a study of T cell responses to AZD1222 COVID-19 vaccine (dated by TCRdb to the early 2020s). Describing the broader study: A total of 230 to 250 trial participants underwent TCR sequencing, of whom 207 received two doses of AZD1222 and some 25 received two doses of the MenACWY control vaccine. Enrollment into the trials was organized by age into subgroups of 18-55, 56-69 and 70-plus years, and those subgroups contained roughly 150, 30 and 60 TCR-sequenced participants, respectively. What the research found in general, with its limitations: Because no day 14 peak-response samples were available, repertoires were characterized only after the peak T cell response. Conclusions about previously exposed vaccinees were limited because only six AZD1222 recipients were SARS-CoV-2 seropositive at baseline. CD4 TCRs associated with the vaccine covered the entire spike protein, and the dominant responses were in regions 160-218 and 743-854. Participants were mostly white British, with more females than males. The authors suggested clonal diversity may have been underestimated. Epitopes outside the regions mutated in the B.1.351 and B.1.1.7 variants were reportedly recognized by nearly half of the unique spike-specific TCRs. The 56-69-year group was small, and its depth increase did not reach significance, likely because of low power. After two AZD1222 doses, both the breadth and the depth of spike-specific TCRs were significantly higher than at day 0 and than in MenACWY recipients.

The CDR3 regions of human TCRbeta chains were subjected to immunosequencing. The paper's processing steps were these. TCRs in the repertoires were matched against a reference library of SARS-CoV-2-specific TCRs that had been generated with the MIRA antigen-specificity platform. Breadth was defined as the fraction of unique TCRs that were SARS-CoV-2-associated, and depth was defined as the fraction of total T cells that were SARS-CoV-2-associated. Using the MIRA data, each spike-specific TCR was mapped to the spike region that the TCR reacts to and placed in a CD4 or CD8 class. Log10-transformed breadth and depth values were compared by one-way ANOVA with Sidak's multiple comparisons tests. TCRdb's version of the immuneACCESS table is confined to in-frame rearrangements and falls short of the full clone set. An unresolved V gene accounts for under half of the shortfall where checked; the remainder is of unknown origin. That table gives V, J and clone size, and the DNA gave D and trimming. In all, the sample holds roughly 25,000 clones, and 70% to 90% of those were seen once. The ten largest make up roughly 7.5% of the sample.

The time point label here, explained by the study, means: about 28 days (+/-7) after the second vaccine dose. AZD1222 recipients whose second dose came at about 4 weeks and those whose second dose came at about 12 weeks were combined into one group, since spike-specific TCR depth and breadth did not differ between the two schedules. The vaccinee samples were drawn from two UK trials, COV001 and COV002, one of which was a single-blind randomized controlled phase 2/3 trial testing AZD1222 (ChAdOx1 nCoV-19) in healthy adults. Trial participant PBMC samples were collected at day 0 and day 28 after the second dose for TCRbeta chain sequencing. On this clone: No antigen is known for it. Base qualities were left out, and no much larger clone turns up one base away.

The germline V gene provides CDR1 SGHTA and CDR2 FQGNSA. The junction shows trimming of 5 bases on V and 1 base on J, plus 15 bases between the germline ends. CDR3 length: 16 amino acids, cysteine to phenylalanine. Solely the CDR3 DNA is kept, with 48 bases framed from the first base. The sequence is built from TRBV7-2 and TRBJ2-1; the D gene is possibly TRBD2, with 6 bases matching. The origin of this receptor is an adult who received the AZD1222 COVID-19 vaccine. The sequences come from peripheral blood, collected 28 days after the second AZD1222 dose. The DNA is TGTGCCAGCAGCCCGGCGGGACGCCTGTCCTACAATGAGCAGTTCTTC. The translation is CASSPAGRLSYNEQFF.